A selection of T cell receptor beta chains follows, all from one sample in a study of cytomegalovirus exposure and HLA in healthy donors. Generated by immunoSEQ multiplex PCR, the TCRdb table keeps only in-frame clones and is missing some. This repertoire shows about 160,000 clones, roughly 80% found once; its top ten account for roughly 4.2%. Sample: PBMCs. All receptors come from a man aged 35-49 years in good health and CMV-seronegative. Both conserved end residues are part of each CDR3. The order of the fields is D gene, V gene, clone size, J gene, CDR3 DNA, CDR3 protein. A D gene is named only where the DNA matches it firmly. Clone size is given for some rows only: seen once, a few or many times, or a class if the clone is expanded.

-,TRBV9,-,TRBJ2-5,TGTGCCAGCAGCGTTTCCCCTGAGCAAGAGACCCAGTACTTC,CASSVSPEQETQYF
-,TRBV13,-,TRBJ1-1,TGTGCCAGCACCCACGGTCCCACTGAAGCTTTCTTT,CASTHGPTEAFF
TRBD1,TRBV5-1,-,TRBJ2-2,TGCGCCAGCAGCTTGATCCCAGGGACAGGGACCAACGGGGAGCTGTTTTTT,CASSLIPGTGTNGELFF
-,TRBV7-9,-,TRBJ1-4,TGTGCCAGCAGCTTATTGGAGCTCCCGGAAAAACTGTTTTTT,CASSLLELPEKLFF
-,TRBV15,-,TRBJ1-5,TGTGCCACCAGCCTGGACGGGGTCAATCAGCCCCAGCATTTT,CATSLDGVNQPQHF
-,TRBV20-1,-,TRBJ2-3,TGCAGTGCTAGAGATTACAATACGCAGTATTTT,CSARDYNTQYF
TRBD1,TRBV5-4,-,TRBJ1-2,TGTGCCAGCAGCACCGACAGGGTCGGCTACACCTTC,CASSTDRVGYTF
-,TRBV6-6,few,TRBJ1-1,TGTGCCAGCAGCCCGGGGAGAACCGGACTGAACACTGAAGCTTTCTTT,CASSPGRTGLNTEAFF
-,TRBV7-9,few,TRBJ1-1,TGTGCCAGCAGCTTAGGGGAGGGCGAGGACACTGAAGCTTTCTTT,CASSLGEGEDTEAFF
-,TRBV12-5,-,TRBJ2-2,TGTGCTAGTGGCGCGGGACAGATGAACACCGGGGAGCTGTTTTTT,CASGAGQMNTGELFF
TRBD1,TRBV27,-,TRBJ2-2,TGTGCCAGCAGTCCCAGACAGGGAAACGGGGAGCTGTTTTTT,CASSPRQGNGELFF
-,TRBV5-1,-,TRBJ2-3,TGCGCCAGCAGCTTGAATTCCGGGGAAATAACCCCTCGCACAGATACGCAGTATTTT,CASSLNSGEITPRTDTQYF
TRBD1,TRBV6-1,-,TRBJ1-1,TGTGCCAGCCGGGGCGGGACAGCTCTTAACACTGAAGCTTTCTTT,CASRGGTALNTEAFF